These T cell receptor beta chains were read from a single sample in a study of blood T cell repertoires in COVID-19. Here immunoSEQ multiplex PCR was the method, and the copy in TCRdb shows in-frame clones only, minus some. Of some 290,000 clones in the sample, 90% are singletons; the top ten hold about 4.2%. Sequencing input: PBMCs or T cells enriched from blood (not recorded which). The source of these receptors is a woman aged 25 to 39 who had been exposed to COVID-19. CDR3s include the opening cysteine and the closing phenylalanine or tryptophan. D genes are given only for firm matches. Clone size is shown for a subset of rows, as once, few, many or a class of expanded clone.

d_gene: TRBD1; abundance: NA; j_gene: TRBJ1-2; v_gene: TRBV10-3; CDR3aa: CAISERPGQGRINYGYTF; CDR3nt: TGTGCCATCAGTGAAAGACCGGGACAGGGGCGGATTAACTATGGCTACACCTTC
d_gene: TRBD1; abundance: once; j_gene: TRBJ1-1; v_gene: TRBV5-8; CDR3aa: CASSSWAGGPTEAFF; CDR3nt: TGTGCCAGCAGCTCGTGGGCAGGGGGCCCCACTGAAGCTTTCTTT
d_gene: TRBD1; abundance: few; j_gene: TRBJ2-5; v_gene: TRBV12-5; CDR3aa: CASGLSGQGGSETQYF; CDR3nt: TGTGCTAGTGGTTTGTCGGGACAGGGGGGGTCGGAGACCCAGTACTTC
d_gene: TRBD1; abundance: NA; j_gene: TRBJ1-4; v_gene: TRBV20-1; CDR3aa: CSASGQVGEKLFF; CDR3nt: TGCAGTGCTAGTGGACAGGTGGGGGAAAAACTGTTTTTT
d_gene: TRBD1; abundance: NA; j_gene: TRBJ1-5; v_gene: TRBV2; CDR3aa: CASSEGWAGGNPQHF; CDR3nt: TGTGCCAGCAGTGAAGGTTGGGCAGGGGGTAATCCCCAGCATTTT
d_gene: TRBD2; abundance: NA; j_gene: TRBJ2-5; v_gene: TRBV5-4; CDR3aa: CASSFGRGGVGETQYF; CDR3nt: TGTGCCAGCAGCTTTGGGCGCGGGGGGGTAGGGGAGACCCAGTACTTC
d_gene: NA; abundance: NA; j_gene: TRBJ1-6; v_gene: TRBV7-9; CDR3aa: CASSSPTDNSPLHF; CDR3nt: TGTGCCAGCAGTTCCCCGACAGATAATTCACCCCTCCACTTT
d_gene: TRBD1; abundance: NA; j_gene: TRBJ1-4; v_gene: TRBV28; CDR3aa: CASSSSPGTADGEKLFF; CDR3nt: TGTGCCAGCAGTTCTTCCCCGGGGACAGCCGACGGGGAAAAACTGTTTTTT
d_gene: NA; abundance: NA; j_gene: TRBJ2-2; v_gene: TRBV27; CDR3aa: CASTRRGGLPNTGELFF; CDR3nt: TGTGCCAGCACTCGTAGGGGGGGACTGCCCAACACCGGGGAGCTGTTTTTT
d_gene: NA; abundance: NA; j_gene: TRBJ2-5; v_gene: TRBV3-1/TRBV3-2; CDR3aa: CASSPMSGQQETQYF; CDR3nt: TGTGCCAGCAGCCCCATGTCAGGACAGCAAGAGACCCAGTACTTC
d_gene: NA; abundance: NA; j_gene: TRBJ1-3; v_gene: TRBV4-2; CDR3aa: CASSQGTGRSGNTIYF; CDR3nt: TGTGCCAGCAGCCAAGGAACAGGCCGCTCTGGAAACACCATATATTTT
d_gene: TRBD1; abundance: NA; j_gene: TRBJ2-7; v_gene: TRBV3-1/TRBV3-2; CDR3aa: CASSHRDRVTEQYF; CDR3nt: TGTGCCAGCAGCCACCGGGACAGGGTAACCGAGCAGTACTTC
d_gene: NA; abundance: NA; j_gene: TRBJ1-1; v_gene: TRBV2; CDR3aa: CASSAEMNTEAFF; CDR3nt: TGTGCCAGCAGTGCAGAAATGAACACTGAAGCTTTCTTT
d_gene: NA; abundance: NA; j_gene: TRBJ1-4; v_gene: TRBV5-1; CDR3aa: CASSQGLWGNEKLFF; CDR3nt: TGCGCCAGCAGCCAGGGATTGTGGGGTAATGAAAAACTGTTTTTT
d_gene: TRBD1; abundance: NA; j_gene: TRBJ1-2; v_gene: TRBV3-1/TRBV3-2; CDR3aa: CASSQGRAGGYGYTF; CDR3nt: TGTGCCAGCAGCCAAGGGAGGGCAGGGGGCTATGGCTACACCTTC
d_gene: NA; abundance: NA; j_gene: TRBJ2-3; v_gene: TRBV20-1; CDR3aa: CSASPRRTSDTQYF; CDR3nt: TGCAGTGCTAGTCCAAGAAGGACATCAGATACGCAGTATTTT
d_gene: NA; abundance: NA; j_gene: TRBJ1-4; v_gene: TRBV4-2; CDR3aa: CASSQESGTPDEKLFF; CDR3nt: TGTGCCAGCAGCCAAGAATCCGGGACACCCGATGAAAAACTGTTTTTT
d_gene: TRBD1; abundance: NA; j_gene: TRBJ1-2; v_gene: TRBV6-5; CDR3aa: CASSYDRVKACTF; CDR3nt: TGTGCCAGCAGTTACGACAGGGTCAAGGCATGCACCTTC
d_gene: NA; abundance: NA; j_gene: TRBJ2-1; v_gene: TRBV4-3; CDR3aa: CASSQDWLHSYNEQFF; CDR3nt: TGCGCCAGCAGCCAAGATTGGCTGCACTCCTACAATGAGCAGTTCTTC
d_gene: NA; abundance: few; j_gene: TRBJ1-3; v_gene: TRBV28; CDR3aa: CASMGPFGRGSGNTIYF; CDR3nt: TGTGCCAGCATGGGCCCCTTTGGGAGGGGTTCTGGAAACACCATATATTTT
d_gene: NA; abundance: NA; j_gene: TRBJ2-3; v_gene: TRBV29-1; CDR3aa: CSVDAGSDTQYF; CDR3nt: TGCAGCGTTGACGCAGGGTCAGATACGCAGTATTTT
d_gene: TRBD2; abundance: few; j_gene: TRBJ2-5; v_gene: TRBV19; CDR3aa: CASSIGERGDFETQYF; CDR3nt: TGTGCCAGTAGTATAGGGGAGCGGGGGGACTTCGAGACCCAGTACTTC
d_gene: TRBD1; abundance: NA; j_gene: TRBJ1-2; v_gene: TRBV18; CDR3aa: CASSRDSGGYTF; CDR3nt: TGTGCCAGCTCACGGGACAGCGGGGGCTACACCTTC
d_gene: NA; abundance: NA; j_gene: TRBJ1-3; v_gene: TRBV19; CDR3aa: CASSLLRGWQGGGNTIYF; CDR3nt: TGTGCCAGTAGTCTCCTCCGAGGCTGGCAGGGAGGTGGAAACACCATATATTTT
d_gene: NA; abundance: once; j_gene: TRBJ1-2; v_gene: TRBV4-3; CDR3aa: CASSQGTAANYGYTF; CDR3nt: TGCGCCAGCAGCCAAGGGACTGCAGCTAACTATGGCTACACCTTC
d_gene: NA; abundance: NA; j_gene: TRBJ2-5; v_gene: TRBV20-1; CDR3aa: CSAVGGETQYF; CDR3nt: TGCAGTGCTGTGGGGGGAGAGACCCAGTACTTC
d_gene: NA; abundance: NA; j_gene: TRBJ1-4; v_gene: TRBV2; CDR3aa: CASRGQAGEKLFF; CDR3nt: TGTGCCAGCAGAGGGCAGGCGGGTGAAAAACTGTTTTTT
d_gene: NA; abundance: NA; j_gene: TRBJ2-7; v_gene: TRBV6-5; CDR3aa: CASRWGSYEQYF; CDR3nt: TGTGCCAGCAGGTGGGGCAGCTACGAGCAGTACTTC
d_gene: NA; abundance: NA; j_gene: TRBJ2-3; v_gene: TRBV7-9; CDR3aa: CASSLAGGTDTQYF; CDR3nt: TGTGCCAGCAGCTTAGCAGGGGGTACAGATACGCAGTATTTT